The clone carrying this TCR beta chain was seen only once. Its antigen is currently unknown. Germline CDR1 reads MNHNS; CDR2 reads SASEGT. V trimming: 4 bases; J trimming: 7 bases; junction bases outside the gene matches: 4. The CDR3 is 14 amino acids. At the time of sampling, donors were nominally healthy, though unrecorded immune exposures were likely. Use of 60 Vbeta and 13 Jbeta primers characterized the PCR. The assay was immunoSEQ multiplex PCR, and TCRdb's table has in-frame clones only and misses some. The sample lists about 250,000 clones, around two thirds seen once, with 2% to 2.5% in the top ten. The sample originates from a study of cytomegalovirus exposure and HLA in healthy donors. Whole-study results and caveats: It was in a later analysis that TCR association rates were seen to vary by HLA locus, highest for DRB1 and lowest for HLA-C. In a later analysis, most CMV-associated TCR beta chains appeared HLA-restricted.

The TCR was taken from a female donor in good health and CMV-seronegative. The sample comprised PBMCs. The genes are TRBV6-1 and TRBJ1-4, with 9 bases lining up with TRBD1. The CDR3 spells CASSGRDRVEKLFF. CDR3 DNA: TGTGCCAGCAGTGGCCGGGACAGGGTTGAAAAACTGTTTTTT.